The present T cell receptor (beta chain) was sequenced within a study of T cells expressing NK-cell markers. Looking at the study overall: In sorted CD3+CD56+NKG2C+, CD3+CD56+NKG2C- and CD3+CD56-NKG2C+ T cells, TCR beta repertoires were obtained. General study findings and limits: Topping the CD3+CD56-NKG2C+ fraction as well were these clonotypes, in a few donors. NKG2C+ dominant clonotypes from 6 or 7 donors made up roughly 1.0-8% of CD8+ T cells.

The CDR3 totals 15 residues. CDR1 SEHNR and CDR2 FQNEAQ come from the germline V gene (reference sequence). For each CDR3 protein, TCRdb gives one entry from its re-call of the 5' RACE reads, without DNA. The listing records about 400,000 distinct CDR3 sequences. With respect to this clonotype: What it binds is not known.

The origin of this receptor is a woman aged 45 to 65 in good health. The V gene is TRBV7-9, the J gene TRBJ2-5; TCRdb lists TRBD2, though no DNA is available to test this call. Source material: blood T cells: a sorted CD56 or NKG2C T cell subset, CD4+ or CD8+ T cells, or bulk PBMC T cells (not recorded which). CDR3 sequence reads: CASSPRLLAEETQYF.